This T cell receptor (beta chain) stems from a study of Tregs in tolerant kidney transplant recipients. Study context: Recipient PBMCs carried a CFSE label and met irradiated graft donor PBMCs for more than five days before FACS sorting. Overall study findings and caveats: This study did not directly address biological reproducibility. The small number of patients limits these findings pending further validation. Expanding Tregs on activated donor B cells appeared to best identify donor-specific TCRbeta clones.

This table comes from immunoSEQ multiplex PCR, and its TCRdb copy is limited to in-frame clones, with some not included. The repertoire holds some 8,700 clones, with more than 40% as singletons. This clone was found many times. Its specificity is not known. This CDR3 has 14 amino acids. Trimming cost V 2 bases and J 3 bases, with 10 bases left between them. Germline assignment: CDR1 SGHTA and CDR2 FQGTGA. The clonotype originates from a human donor in good health. Sequencing used CD4+ T cells from blood cultured with allogeneic cells. The chain combines TRBV7-3 with TRBJ1-1; tentative D call: TRBD1 (6 bases). DNA of the CDR3: TGTGCCAGCAGCTTAGGGGGGCTAGACACTGAAGCTTTCTTT. Its translation: CASSLGGLDTEAFF.